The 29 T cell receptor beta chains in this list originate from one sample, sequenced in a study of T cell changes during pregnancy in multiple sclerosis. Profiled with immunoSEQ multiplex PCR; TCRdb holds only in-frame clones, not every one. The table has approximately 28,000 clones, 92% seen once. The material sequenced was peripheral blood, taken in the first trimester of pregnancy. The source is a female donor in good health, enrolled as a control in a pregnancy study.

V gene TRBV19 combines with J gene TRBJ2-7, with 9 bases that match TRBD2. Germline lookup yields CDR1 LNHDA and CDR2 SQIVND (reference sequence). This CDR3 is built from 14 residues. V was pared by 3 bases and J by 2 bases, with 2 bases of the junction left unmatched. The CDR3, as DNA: TGTGCCAGTAGTATTTTAGCGGGAGCCTACGAGCAGTACTTC. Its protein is CASSILAGAYEQYF.

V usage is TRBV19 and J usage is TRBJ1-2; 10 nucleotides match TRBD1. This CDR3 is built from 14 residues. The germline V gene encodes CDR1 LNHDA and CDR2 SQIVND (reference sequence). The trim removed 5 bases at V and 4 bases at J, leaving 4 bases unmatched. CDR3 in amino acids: CASSPGQGIYGYTF. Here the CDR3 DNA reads TGTGCCAGTAGTCCGGGACAGGGGATCTATGGCTACACCTTC.

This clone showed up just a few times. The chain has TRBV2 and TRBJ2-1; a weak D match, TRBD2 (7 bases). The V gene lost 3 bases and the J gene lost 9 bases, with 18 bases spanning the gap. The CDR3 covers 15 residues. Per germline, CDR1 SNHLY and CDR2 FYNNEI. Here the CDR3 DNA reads TGTGCCAGCAGTGATTTGGGGGTGGGAGGGGGTGAGCAGTTCTTC. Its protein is CASSDLGVGGGEQFF.

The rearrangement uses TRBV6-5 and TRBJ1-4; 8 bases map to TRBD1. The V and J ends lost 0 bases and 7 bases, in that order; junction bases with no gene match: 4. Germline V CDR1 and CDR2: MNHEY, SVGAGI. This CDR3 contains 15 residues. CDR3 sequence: CASSYSWTGTEKLFF. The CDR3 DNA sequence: TGTGCCAGCAGTTACTCTTGGACAGGGACTGAAAAACTGTTTTTT.

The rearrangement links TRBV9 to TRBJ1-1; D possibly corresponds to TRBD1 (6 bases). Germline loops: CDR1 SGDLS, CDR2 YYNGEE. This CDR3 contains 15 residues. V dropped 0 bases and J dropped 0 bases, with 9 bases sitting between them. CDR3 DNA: TGTGCCAGCAGCGTAGCCCCAGGGGTGAACACTGAAGCTTTCTTT. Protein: CASSVAPGVNTEAFF.

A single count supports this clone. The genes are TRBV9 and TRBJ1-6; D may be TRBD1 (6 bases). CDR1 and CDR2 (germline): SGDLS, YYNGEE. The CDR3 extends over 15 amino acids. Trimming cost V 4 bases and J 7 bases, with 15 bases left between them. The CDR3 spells CASSLDQGKNSPLHF. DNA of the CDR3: TGTGCCAGCAGCTTAGACCAGGGGAAAAATTCACCCCTCCACTTT.

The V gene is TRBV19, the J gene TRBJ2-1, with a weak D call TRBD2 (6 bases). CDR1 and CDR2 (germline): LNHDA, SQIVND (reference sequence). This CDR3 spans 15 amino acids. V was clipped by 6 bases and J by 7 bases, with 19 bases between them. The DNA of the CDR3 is TGTGCCAGTAGGAAAAACGGGAGTCCGCGGAATGAGCAGTTCTTC. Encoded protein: CASRKNGSPRNEQFF.

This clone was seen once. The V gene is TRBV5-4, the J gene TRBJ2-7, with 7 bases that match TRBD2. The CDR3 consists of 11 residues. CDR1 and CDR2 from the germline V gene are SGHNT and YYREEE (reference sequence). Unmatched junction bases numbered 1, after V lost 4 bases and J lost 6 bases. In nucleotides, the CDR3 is TGTGCCAGCAGCCGGGGGGTCGAGCAGTACTTC. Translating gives CASSRGVEQYF.

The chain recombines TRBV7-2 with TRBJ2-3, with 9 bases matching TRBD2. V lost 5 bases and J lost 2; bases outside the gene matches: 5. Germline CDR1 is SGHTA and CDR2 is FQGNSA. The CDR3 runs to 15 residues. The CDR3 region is CASSGRLAVTDTQYF. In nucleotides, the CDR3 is TGTGCCAGCAGCGGCAGACTAGCGGTCACAGATACGCAGTATTTT. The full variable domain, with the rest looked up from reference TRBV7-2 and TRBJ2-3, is GAGVSQSPSNKVTEKGKDVELRCDPISGHTALYWYRQSLGQGLEFLIYFQGNSAPDKSGLPSDRFSAERTGGSVSTLTIQRTQQEDSAVYLCASSGRLAVTDTQYFGPGTRLTVL.

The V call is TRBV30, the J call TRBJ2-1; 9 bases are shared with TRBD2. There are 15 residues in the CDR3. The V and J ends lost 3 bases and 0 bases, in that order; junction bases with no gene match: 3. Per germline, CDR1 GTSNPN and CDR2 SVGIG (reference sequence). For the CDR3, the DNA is TGTGCCTGGAGCCGCGGGGGGGCCTCCTACAATGAGCAGTTCTTC. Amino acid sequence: CAWSRGGASYNEQFF.

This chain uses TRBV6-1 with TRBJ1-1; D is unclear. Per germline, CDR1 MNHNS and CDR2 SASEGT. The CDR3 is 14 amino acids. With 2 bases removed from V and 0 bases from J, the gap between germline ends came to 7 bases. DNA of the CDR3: TGTGCCAGCAGTGAACGGGAAATGAACACTGAAGCTTTCTTT. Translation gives CASSEREMNTEAFF.

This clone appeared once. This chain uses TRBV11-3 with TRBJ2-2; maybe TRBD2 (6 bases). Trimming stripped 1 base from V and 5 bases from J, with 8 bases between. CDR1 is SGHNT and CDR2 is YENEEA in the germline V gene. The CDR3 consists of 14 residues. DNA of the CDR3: TGTGCCAGCAGCTTAGGTCGGGGGACCGGGGAGCTGTTTTTT. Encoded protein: CASSLGRGTGELFF.

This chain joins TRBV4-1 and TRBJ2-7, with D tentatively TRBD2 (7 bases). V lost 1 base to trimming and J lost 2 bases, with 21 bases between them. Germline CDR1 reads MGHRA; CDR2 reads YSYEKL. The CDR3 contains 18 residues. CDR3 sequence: CASSQVGGAAGTTYEQYF. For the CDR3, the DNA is TGCGCCAGCAGCCAAGTGGGGGGGGCAGCGGGGACCACCTACGAGCAGTACTTC.

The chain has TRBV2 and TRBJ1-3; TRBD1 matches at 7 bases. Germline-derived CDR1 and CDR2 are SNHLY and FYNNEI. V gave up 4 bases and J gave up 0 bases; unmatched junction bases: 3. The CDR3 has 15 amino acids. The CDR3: CASSAQGSSGNTIYF. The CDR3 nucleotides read TGTGCCAGCAGTGCACAGGGGTCCTCTGGAAACACCATATATTTT.

CDR3 loop: CASRTGGTDTQYF. The CDR3 DNA sequence: TGTGCCAGCAGGACAGGGGGCACAGATACGCAGTATTTT. This chain connects TRBV6-5 to TRBJ2-3, with 8 bases fitting TRBD1. With 6 bases clipped from V and 1 base from J, the junction kept 0 bases outside the gene matches. The CDR3 has 13 residues. CDR1 MNHEY and CDR2 SVGAGI come from the germline V gene.

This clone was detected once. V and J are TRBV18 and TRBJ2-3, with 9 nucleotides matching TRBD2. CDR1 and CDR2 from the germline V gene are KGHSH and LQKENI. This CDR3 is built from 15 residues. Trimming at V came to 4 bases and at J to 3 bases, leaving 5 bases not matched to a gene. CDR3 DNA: TGTGCCAGCTCACGAATAGCGGGAGAGACAGATACGCAGTATTTT. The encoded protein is CASSRIAGETDTQYF.

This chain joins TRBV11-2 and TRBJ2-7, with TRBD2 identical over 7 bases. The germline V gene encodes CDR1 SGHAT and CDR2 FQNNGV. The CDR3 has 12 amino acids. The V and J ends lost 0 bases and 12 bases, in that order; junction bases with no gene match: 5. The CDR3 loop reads CASSLDRAGVYF. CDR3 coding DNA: TGTGCCAGCAGCTTAGATAGGGCGGGGGTGTACTTC.

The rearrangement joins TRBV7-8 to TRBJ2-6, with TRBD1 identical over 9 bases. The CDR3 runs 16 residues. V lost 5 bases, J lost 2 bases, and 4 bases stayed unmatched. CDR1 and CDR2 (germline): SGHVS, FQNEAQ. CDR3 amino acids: CASSLTGGAGANVLTF. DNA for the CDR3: TGTGCCAGCAGCCTTACAGGGGGCGCTGGGGCCAACGTCCTGACTTTC. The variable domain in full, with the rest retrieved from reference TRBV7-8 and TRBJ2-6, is GAGVSQSPRYKVAKRGQDVALRCDPISGHVSLFWYQQALGQGPEFLTYFQNEAQLDKSGLPSDRFFAERPEGSVSTLKIQRTQQEDSAVYLCASSLTGGAGANVLTFGAGSRLTVL.

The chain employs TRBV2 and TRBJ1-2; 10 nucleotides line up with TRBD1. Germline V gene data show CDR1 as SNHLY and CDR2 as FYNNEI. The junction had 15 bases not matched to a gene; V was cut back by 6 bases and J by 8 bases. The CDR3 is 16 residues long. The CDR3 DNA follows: TGTGCCAGCAGCCCCCAACCTAGACAGGGGGCGCAAGGCTACACCTTC. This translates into CASSPQPRQGAQGYTF.

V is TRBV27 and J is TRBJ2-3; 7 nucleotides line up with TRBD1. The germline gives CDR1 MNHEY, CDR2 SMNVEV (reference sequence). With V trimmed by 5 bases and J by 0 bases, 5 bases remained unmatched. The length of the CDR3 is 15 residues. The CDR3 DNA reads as TGTGCCAGCAGTCCGGACAGGCCTAGCACAGATACGCAGTATTTT. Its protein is CASSPDRPSTDTQYF.

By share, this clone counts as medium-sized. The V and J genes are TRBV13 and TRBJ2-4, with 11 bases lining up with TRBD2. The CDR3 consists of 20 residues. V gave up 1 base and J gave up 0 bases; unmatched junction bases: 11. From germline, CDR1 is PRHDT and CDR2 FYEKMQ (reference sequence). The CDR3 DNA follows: TGTGCCAGCAGCTTAGAGGGCTCTAGCGGGGGGACCCTAGCCAAAAACATTCAGTACTTC. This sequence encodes CASSLEGSSGGTLAKNIQYF.

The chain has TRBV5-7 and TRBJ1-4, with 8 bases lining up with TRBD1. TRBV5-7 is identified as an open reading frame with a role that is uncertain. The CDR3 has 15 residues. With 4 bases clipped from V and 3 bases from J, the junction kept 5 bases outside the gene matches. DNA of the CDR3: TGTGCCAGCAGCCCAGGGGGCATGGCTAATGAAAAACTGTTTTTT. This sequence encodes CASSPGGMANEKLFF.

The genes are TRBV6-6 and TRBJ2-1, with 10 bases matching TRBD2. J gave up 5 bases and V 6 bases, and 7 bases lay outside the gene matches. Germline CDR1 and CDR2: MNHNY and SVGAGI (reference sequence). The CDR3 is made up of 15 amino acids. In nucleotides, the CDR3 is TGTGCCAGCAGACCTACGGGACTAGCGAACAATGAGCAGTTCTTC. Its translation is CASRPTGLANNEQFF.

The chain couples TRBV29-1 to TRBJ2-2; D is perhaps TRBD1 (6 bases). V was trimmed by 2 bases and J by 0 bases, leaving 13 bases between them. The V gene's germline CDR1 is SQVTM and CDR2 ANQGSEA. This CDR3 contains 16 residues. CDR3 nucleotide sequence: TGCAGCGTTGAAAAGGTGGGGGCGACGAACACCGGGGAGCTGTTTTTT. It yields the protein CSVEKVGATNTGELFF.

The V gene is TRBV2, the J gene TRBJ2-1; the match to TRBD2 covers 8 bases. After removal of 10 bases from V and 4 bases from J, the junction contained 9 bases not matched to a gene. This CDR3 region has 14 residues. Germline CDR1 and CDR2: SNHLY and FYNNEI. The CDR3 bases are TGTGCCACCCTTAATAGCGGGACTTACAATGAGCAGTTCTTC. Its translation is CATLNSGTYNEQFF.

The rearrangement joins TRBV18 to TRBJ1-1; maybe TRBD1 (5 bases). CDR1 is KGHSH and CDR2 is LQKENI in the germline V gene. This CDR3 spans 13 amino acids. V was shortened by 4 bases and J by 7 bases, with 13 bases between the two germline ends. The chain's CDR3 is CASSLKTDGEAFF. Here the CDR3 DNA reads TGTGCCAGCTCACTAAAGACAGACGGTGAAGCTTTCTTT.

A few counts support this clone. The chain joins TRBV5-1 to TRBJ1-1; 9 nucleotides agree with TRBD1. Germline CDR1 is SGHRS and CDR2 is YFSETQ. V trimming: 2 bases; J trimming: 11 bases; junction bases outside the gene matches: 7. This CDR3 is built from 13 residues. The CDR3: CASSLRDRDGAFF. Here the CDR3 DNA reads TGCGCCAGCAGCTTAAGGGACAGGGATGGGGCTTTCTTT. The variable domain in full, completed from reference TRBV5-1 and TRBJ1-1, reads KAGVTQTPRYLIKTRGQQVTLSCSPISGHRSVSWYQQTPGQGLQFLFEYFSETQRNKGNFPGRFSGRQFSNSRSEMNVSTLELGDSALYLCASSLRDRDGAFFGQGTRLTVV.

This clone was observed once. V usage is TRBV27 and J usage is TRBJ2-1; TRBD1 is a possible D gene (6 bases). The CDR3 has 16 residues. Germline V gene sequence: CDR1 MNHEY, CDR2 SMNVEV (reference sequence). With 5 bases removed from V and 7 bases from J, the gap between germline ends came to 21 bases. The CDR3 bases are TGTGCCAGCAGTCCACCTTATAGCAGGGGCCTAAATGAGCAGTTCTTC. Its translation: CASSPPYSRGLNEQFF.

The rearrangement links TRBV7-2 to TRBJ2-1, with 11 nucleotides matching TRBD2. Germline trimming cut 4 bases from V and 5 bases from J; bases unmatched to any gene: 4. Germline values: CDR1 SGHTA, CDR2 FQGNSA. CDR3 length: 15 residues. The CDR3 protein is CASSSLAGVDNEQFF. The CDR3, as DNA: TGTGCCAGCAGCTCACTAGCGGGAGTAGACAATGAGCAGTTCTTC. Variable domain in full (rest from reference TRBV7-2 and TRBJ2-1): GAGVSQSPSNKVTEKGKDVELRCDPISGHTALYWYRQSLGQGLEFLIYFQGNSAPDKSGLPSDRFSAERTGGSVSTLTIQRTQQEDSAVYLCASSSLAGVDNEQFFGPGTRLTVL.